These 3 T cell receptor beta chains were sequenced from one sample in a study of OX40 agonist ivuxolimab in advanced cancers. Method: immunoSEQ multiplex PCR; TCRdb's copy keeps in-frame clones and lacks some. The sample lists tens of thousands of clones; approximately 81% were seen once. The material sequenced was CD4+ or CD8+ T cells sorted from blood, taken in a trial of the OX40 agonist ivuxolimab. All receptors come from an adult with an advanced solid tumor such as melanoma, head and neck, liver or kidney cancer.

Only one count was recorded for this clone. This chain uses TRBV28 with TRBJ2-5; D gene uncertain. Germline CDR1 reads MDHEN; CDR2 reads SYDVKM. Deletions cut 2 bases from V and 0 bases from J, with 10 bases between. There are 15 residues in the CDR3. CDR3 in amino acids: CASSLKGWYQETQYF. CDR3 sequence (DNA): TGTGCCAGCAGTTTAAAGGGCTGGTACCAAGAGACCCAGTACTTC.

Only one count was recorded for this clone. The CDR3 region has the DNA TGTGCCAGCAGCGACCGGGGGGACCTATACAATGAGCAGTTCTTC. Translated: CASSDRGDLYNEQFF. V is TRBV9 and J is TRBJ2-1; 7 bases line up with TRBD2. Germline CDR1 is SGDLS and CDR2 is YYNGEE. The J segment lost 4 bases and the V segment lost 3 bases, leaving 7 bases of the junction unmatched. The CDR3 sequence is 15 residues long.

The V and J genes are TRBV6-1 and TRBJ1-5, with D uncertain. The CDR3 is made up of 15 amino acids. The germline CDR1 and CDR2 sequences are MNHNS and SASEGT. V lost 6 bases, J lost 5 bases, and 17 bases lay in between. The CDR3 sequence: CASSPDRVGYQPQHF. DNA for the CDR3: TGTGCCAGCAGCCCGGACCGGGTCGGATATCAGCCCCAGCATTTT.